This passage covers 27 T cell receptor beta chains from one sample sequenced in a study of shared clonotypes between healthy human individuals. The method was immunoSEQ multiplex PCR; TCRdb's version includes in-frame clones alone and lacks a portion of them. The data contain around 500,000 clones, 70% to 80% of them singletons. Sequencing input: PBMCs. Source of these receptors: a woman in her forties in good health. Some clones in this sample may be carry-over from other donors' samples.

The J gene is TRBJ2-7, the V gene TRBV6-5, with D possibly matching TRBD2 (6 bases). CDR3 size: 14 residues. Germline CDR1 reads MNHEY; CDR2 reads SVGAGI. V was trimmed by 7 bases and J by 3 bases, leaving 16 bases between them. The CDR3: CASNDPGTHYEQYF. In DNA, the CDR3 is TGTGCCAGCAACGACCCCGGGACTCACTACGAGCAGTACTTC.

This chain links TRBV19 with TRBJ2-4; no clear D. Trimming shortened V by 8 bases and J by 0 bases, and 11 bases separated the two germline ends. The CDR3 length is 14 residues. The germline gives CDR1 LNHDA, CDR2 SQIVND (reference sequence). CDR3 sequence reads: CASRDILAKNIQYF. In DNA form, the CDR3 reads TGTGCCAGTCGAGACATTTTAGCCAAAAACATTCAGTACTTC.

V is TRBV28 and J is TRBJ2-1; 10 bases line up with TRBD2. This CDR3 contains 16 residues. V lost 0 bases and J lost 7; bases outside the gene matches: 6. Germline assignment: CDR1 MDHEN and CDR2 SYDVKM. The chain's CDR3 is CASSLWASGRGNEQFF. CDR3 DNA sequence: TGTGCCAGCAGTTTATGGGCTAGCGGGAGAGGGAATGAGCAGTTCTTC.

The chain uses TRBV10-3 and TRBJ2-7; D gene ambiguous. The CDR3 spans 12 residues. CDR1 and CDR2 from the germline V gene are ENHRY and SYGVKD. V lost 0 bases to trimming and J lost 7 bases, with 7 bases between them. CDR3 region: CAISESMGEQYF. As DNA, the CDR3 is TGTGCCATCAGTGAGTCCATGGGGGAGCAGTACTTC.

Remarks on this clone: Germline is not matched at one junction end, which may reflect a read error. The CDR3 DNA is TGTGCCAGCAGCTTGGGCCCGGGTTGGAGTGGCTACACCTTC. It codes for CASSLGPGWSGYTF. The chain has TRBV5-1 and TRBJ1-2; no reliable D call. The CDR3 is made up of 14 amino acids. Per the germline V gene, CDR1 is SGHRS and CDR2 is YFSETQ. Filled out from reference TRBV5-1 and TRBJ1-2, the complete variable domain reads KAGVTQTPRYLIKTRGQQVTLSCSPISGHRSVSWYQQTPGQGLQFLFEYFSETQRNKGNFPGRFSGRQFSNSRSEMNVSTLELGDSALYLCASSLGPGWSGYTFGSGTRLTVV.

This rearrangement joins TRBV5-1 to TRBJ1-5; D remains ambiguous. The V gene lost 5 bases and the J gene lost 4 bases, with 16 bases spanning the gap. This CDR3 has 15 amino acids. Germline CDR1 is SGHRS and CDR2 is YFSETQ. This CDR3 reads CASSWDGQPNQPQHF. The CDR3 DNA sequence: TGCGCCAGCAGTTGGGATGGTCAGCCTAATCAGCCCCAGCATTTT.

This clone was counted once. J is TRBJ2-7 and V is TRBV28; D remains unclear. Germline V gene data show CDR1 as MDHEN and CDR2 as SYDVKM. Trimming removed 6 bases from V and 2 bases from J, with 5 bases in between. The CDR3 contains 11 residues. CDR3 in DNA: TGTGCCAGCAGAGCAGCCTACGAGCAGTACTTC. Protein product: CASRAAYEQYF.

This clone has just a few counts. The J gene is TRBJ2-3, the V gene TRBV7-3; D not certain. The CDR3 sequence is 15 residues long. Deletions cut 2 bases from V and 0 bases from J, with 9 bases between. Germline V gene sequence: CDR1 SGHTA, CDR2 FQGTGA. CDR3 region: CASSLRWGSTDTQYF. The CDR3 nucleotides are TGTGCCAGCAGCTTACGGTGGGGTAGCACAGATACGCAGTATTTT.

This chain links TRBV5-1 with TRBJ1-1; 7 nucleotides match TRBD1. This CDR3 contains 14 residues. With V trimmed by 4 bases and J by 3 bases, 6 bases remained unmatched. Germline V gives CDR1 SGHRS, CDR2 YFSETQ. In nucleotides, the CDR3 is TGCGCCAGCAGCACGGGACAGCCAGACACTGAAGCTTTCTTT. It is translated as CASSTGQPDTEAFF.

This clone has only a few counts. Other DNA variants within this sample encode the same CDR3. The V gene is TRBV4-1, the J gene TRBJ2-5, with 7 bases lining up with TRBD1. The V gene's germline CDR1 is MGHRA and CDR2 YSYEKL. With 4 bases clipped from V and 5 bases from J, the junction kept 4 bases outside the gene matches. The CDR3 runs to 13 residues. The CDR3 reads CASSRGGLETQYF. DNA of the CDR3: TGCGCCAGCAGCCGAGGGGGCCTGGAGACCCAGTACTTC.

The chain links TRBV30 to TRBJ2-7; no definite D call. Germline V gives CDR1 GTSNPN, CDR2 SVGIG (reference sequence). Trimming took off 4 bases at V and 0 bases at J, with 13 bases between the two ends. This CDR3 comprises 14 residues. The CDR3 loop reads CAWKRASSSYEQYF. The CDR3 region has the DNA TGTGCCTGGAAACGAGCGTCGAGCTCCTACGAGCAGTACTTC.

The chain links TRBV5-1 to TRBJ1-1, with a weak D call TRBD1 (5 bases). The ends were cut back, 0 bases at V and 0 bases at J, with 9 bases in the middle. The CDR3 sequence is 15 residues long. Germline lookup yields CDR1 SGHRS and CDR2 YFSETQ. As DNA, the CDR3 is TGCGCCAGCAGCTTGGGTGGGGCCCTGAACACTGAAGCTTTCTTT. The encoded protein is CASSLGGALNTEAFF.

This chain links TRBV6-5 with TRBJ2-7; TRBD2 matches at 8 bases. Germline CDR1 reads MNHEY; CDR2 reads SVGAGI. This CDR3 region has 14 residues. After removal of 2 bases from V and 4 bases from J, the junction contained 4 bases not matched to a gene. The CDR3 DNA is TGTGCCAGCAGTTACGTTGGCGGGGGGTACGAGCAGTACTTC. Translating gives CASSYVGGGYEQYF.

The chain joins TRBV30 to TRBJ1-1; 8 nucleotides align to TRBD1. CDR1 is GTSNPN and CDR2 is SVGIG in the germline V gene (reference sequence). V lost 1 base, J lost 1 base, and 2 bases stayed unmatched. The CDR3 sequence is 14 residues long. CDR3 amino acids: CAWSADRGNTEAFF. CDR3 DNA: TGTGCCTGGAGTGCCGACAGGGGGAACACTGAAGCTTTCTTT.

Comments on this clone: This sample also contains other DNA sequences that code for the same CDR3. This chain connects TRBV5-1 to TRBJ2-7; 10 nucleotides match TRBD2. CDR1 is SGHRS, CDR2 YFSETQ, per germline. V lost 4 bases and J lost 0; bases outside the gene matches: 7. The CDR3 is 16 amino acids. The CDR3 sequence: CASSPRTSGSSYEQYF. The DNA of the CDR3 is TGCGCCAGCAGCCCGCGGACTAGCGGTAGCTCCTACGAGCAGTACTTC.

The CDR3 DNA follows: TGCGCCAGCAGTCTAGGGGGGCAAGCAGATACGCAGTATTTT. Its translation is CASSLGGQADTQYF. The rearrangement uses TRBV4-3 and TRBJ2-3; the D gene could be TRBD1 or TRBD2 (6 bases each). The CDR3 consists of 14 residues. Trimming cost V 6 bases and J 4 bases, with 14 bases left between them. CDR1 is LGHNA, CDR2 YSLEER, per germline.

This chain uses TRBV28 with TRBJ2-7, with 14 bases lining up with TRBD2. The CDR3 contains 15 residues. The J segment lost 1 base and the V segment lost 7 bases, leaving 3 bases of the junction unmatched. In germline, CDR1 is MDHEN, CDR2 SYDVKM. The CDR3 region has the DNA TGTGCCAGCACCGGGACTAGCGGGAGTTCCTACGAGCAGTACTTC. Translation: CASTGTSGSSYEQYF.

J is TRBJ2-1 and V is TRBV4-2; TRBD2 aligns across 9 bases. After removal of 0 bases from V and 8 bases from J, the junction contained 8 bases not matched to a gene. The germline gives CDR1 LGHNA, CDR2 YNFKEQ. CDR3 length: 16 residues. The CDR3 protein is CASSQDLASGKDEQFF. As DNA, the CDR3 is TGTGCCAGCAGCCAAGATTTGGCTAGCGGGAAGGATGAGCAGTTCTTC.

The gene calls are TRBV27 and TRBJ2-1; 8 bases are a match to TRBD1. CDR1 and CDR2 (germline): MNHEY, SMNVEV (reference sequence). The CDR3 extends over 18 amino acids. V dropped 3 bases and J dropped 2; count of bases not matched to a gene: 12. In DNA form, the CDR3 reads TGTGCCAGCAGTTTGTATGCAGGGGGCGCTGAGACCTACAATGAGCAGTTCTTC. This sequence encodes CASSLYAGGAETYNEQFF.

This chain links TRBV9 with TRBJ2-1; 9 bases match TRBD1. Looked up from germline, CDR1 is SGDLS and CDR2 is YYNGEE. V was clipped by 4 bases and J by 8 bases; unmatched bases: 10. The CDR3 is 15 residues long. CDR3 DNA sequence: TGTGCCAGCAGCCGTCTGACAGGGGGGCGGGATGAGCAGTTCTTC. Residues: CASSRLTGGRDEQFF.

The chain employs TRBV28 and TRBJ2-5; D is unclear. There are 14 residues in the CDR3. Trimming pared 1 base from V and 1 base from J, leaving 7 bases between. The germline V gene has CDR1 MDHEN and CDR2 SYDVKM. CDR3 protein: CASSLLSLQETQYF. The CDR3 bases are TGTGCCAGCAGTTTATTGTCACTCCAAGAGACCCAGTACTTC.

In its sample, this clone was seen once. This same CDR3 is encoded by further DNA sequences in the sample. The genes are TRBV7-3 and TRBJ2-2; TRBD1 might be the D (5 bases). CDR3 length: 16 residues. V lost 5 bases and J 0 bases, leaving 13 bases between the germline ends. Germline CDR1 and CDR2: SGHTA and FQGTGA. The CDR3 bases are TGTGCCAGCAGCCCGCCCGGACAAACGAACACCGGGGAGCTGTTTTTT. Translated: CASSPPGQTNTGELFF.

The V call is TRBV5-1, the J call TRBJ1-4; D may be TRBD1 (6 bases). CDR3 length equals 18 residues. Looked up from germline, CDR1 is SGHRS and CDR2 is YFSETQ. Trimming took off 0 bases at V and 5 bases at J, with 20 bases between the two ends. DNA for the CDR3: TGCGCCAGCAGCTTGGAACCGGACAGCAGGGGCCGGAATGAAAAACTGTTTTTT. Its translation is CASSLEPDSRGRNEKLFF.

The chain carries TRBV5-4 and TRBJ1-1; 8 nucleotides match TRBD1. CDR1 is SGHNT and CDR2 is YYREEE in the germline V gene (reference sequence). This CDR3 has 15 residues. V gave up 4 bases and J gave up 0 bases; unmatched junction bases: 5. In DNA form, the CDR3 reads TGTGCCAGCAGCCATGGGACAGGCATGAACACTGAAGCTTTCTTT. It yields the protein CASSHGTGMNTEAFF.

The genes are TRBV9 and TRBJ1-2; TRBD1 matches at 8 bases. Germline V lookup: CDR1 SGDLS, CDR2 YYNGEE. Trimming took 4 bases from V and 4 from J; bases not matched to a gene: 9. The CDR3 is 15 amino acids. The CDR3 reads CASSRTDRGGYGYTF. CDR3 bases: TGTGCCAGCAGCAGGACAGACAGGGGTGGCTATGGCTACACCTTC. Looking up the rest from reference TRBV9 and TRBJ1-2 gives the full variable domain: DSGVTQTPKHLITATGQRVTLRCSPRSGDLSVYWYQQSLDQGLQFLIQYYNGEERAKGNILERFSAQQFPDLHSELNLSSLELGDSALYFCASSRTDRGGYGYTFGSGTRLTVV.

This clone was found once. V is TRBV7-2 and J is TRBJ2-1; 9 bases map to TRBD2. V gave up 0 bases and J gave up 4 bases; unmatched junction bases: 4. The germline V gene has CDR1 SGHTA and CDR2 FQGNSA. The CDR3 consists of 16 residues. The CDR3 loop is CASSLAGGGAYNEQFF. CDR3 coding DNA: TGTGCCAGCAGCTTAGCGGGCGGGGGGGCTTACAATGAGCAGTTCTTC.

The chain joins TRBV19 to TRBJ1-1, with 10 bases lining up with TRBD1. The germline V gene has CDR1 LNHDA and CDR2 SQIVND (reference sequence). J was trimmed by 12 bases and V by 2 bases; bases with no gene match: 9. The CDR3 sequence is 14 residues long. The CDR3 bases are TGTGCCAGTAGTATAAGTCTGGGACAGGGGATAACTTTCTTT. Amino acid sequence: CASSISLGQGITFF.